The 24 T cell receptor beta chains below all came from one sample that was sequenced in a study of blood T cell repertoires in COVID-19 (TCRdb year 2020). Libraries were constructed by the immunoSEQ multiplex PCR assay. The immuneACCESS repertoire file appears here via TCRdb, limited to in-frame rearrangements. These files lack a portion of the clones; in checked studies, under half of the deficit traces to unresolved V genes, and the cause of the others is not known. The table for this sample lists fewer than 200,000 clones; about 90% of them were counted only once. Around 20% of the sample belongs to the ten largest clones. The sample was peripheral blood. The receptors were gathered from a man aged 65 to 85 with active or convalescent COVID-19.

This chain connects TRBV18 to TRBJ1-1; a weak D match, TRBD1 (5 bases). Germline V CDR1 and CDR2: KGHSH, LQKENI. Trimming took off 2 bases at V and 1 base at J, with 11 bases between the two ends. CDR3 size: 15 residues. The DNA of the CDR3 is TGTGCCAGCTCACCATTAAGGGGCGAGAACACTGAAGCTTTCTTT. Translated: CASSPLRGENTEAFF. Variable domain in full (rest from reference TRBV18 and TRBJ1-1): NAGVMQNPRHLVRRRGQEARLRCSPMKGHSHVYWYRQLPEEGLKFMVYLQKENIIDESGMPKERFSAEFPKEGPSILRIQQVVRGDSAAYFCASSPLRGENTEAFFGQGTRLTVV.

The gene calls are TRBV7-2 and TRBJ1-1; D possibly corresponds to TRBD1 (5 bases). Germline values: CDR1 SGHTA, CDR2 FQGNSA. V lost 1 base and J lost 5, with 23 bases in between. This CDR3 has 18 amino acids. CDR3 in amino acids: CASSLEGAGGRLWTEAFF. CDR3 sequence (DNA): TGTGCCAGCAGCTTAGAAGGTGCCGGGGGTCGGCTGTGGACTGAAGCTTTCTTT.

The CDR3 coding sequence is TGCAGCGTTGAAGGAGGGGAGGCTAGCGGGAGGAGGGGCACAGATACGCAGTATTTT. Translated, it gives CSVEGGEASGRRGTDTQYF. The J gene is TRBJ2-3, the V gene TRBV29-1, with 11 bases identical to TRBD2. Germline CDR1 is SQVTM and CDR2 is ANQGSEA. Trimming cost V 1 base and J 1 base; bases outside gene matches: 13. The CDR3 is 19 residues long.

The DNA of the CDR3 is TGTGCCAGCAGTTTATCTCCCATCGGACTGAGCTCTGGAAACACCATATATTTT. This gives the protein CASSLSPIGLSSGNTIYF. The chain employs TRBV27 and TRBJ1-3; no clear D gene. Per the germline V gene, CDR1 is MNHEY and CDR2 is SMNVEV (reference sequence). The CDR3 runs to 18 residues. V lost 0 bases and J 0 bases, leaving 15 bases between the germline ends.

This chain uses TRBV6-2 or TRBV6-3 with TRBJ2-6; D is perhaps TRBD1 (5 bases). The CDR3 covers 16 residues. V shed 6 bases and J shed 0 bases, with 12 bases lying between them. Germline V CDR1 and CDR2: MNHEY, SVGEGT. The CDR3 nucleotides are TGTGCCAGCAGCTTAGACAGAGACTCTGGGGCCAACGTCCTGACTTTC. Translated, it gives CASSLDRDSGANVLTF.

The rearrangement links TRBV19 to TRBJ1-2; tentatively, D is TRBD1 (6 bases). The CDR3 runs to 13 residues. V was trimmed by 5 bases and J by 4 bases, leaving 11 bases between them. Germline assignment: CDR1 LNHDA and CDR2 SQIVND (reference sequence). Here the CDR3 reads CASSRQARYGYTF. The CDR3, as DNA: TGTGCCAGTAGTCGACAGGCGCGCTATGGCTACACCTTC.

The chain joins TRBV19 to TRBJ1-2; D unclear. In germline, CDR1 is LNHDA, CDR2 SQIVND (reference sequence). The CDR3 is made up of 15 amino acids. Deletions cut 2 bases from V and 4 bases from J, with 14 bases between. The CDR3 nucleotides are TGTGCCAGTAGTATATATCCGGGGAACCCCTATGGCTACACCTTC. Translated: CASSIYPGNPYGYTF.

The rearrangement joins TRBV11-2 to TRBJ1-2, with a tentative D call TRBD1 (6 bases). This CDR3 is 14 amino acids long. Germline CDR1 SGHAT, CDR2 FQNNGV. Trimming took 2 bases from V and 6 from J, leaving 13 bases between them. DNA of the CDR3: TGTGCCAGCAGCTTAAATACAGGGAGGGATGGCTACACCTTC. Translating gives CASSLNTGRDGYTF.

The chain recombines TRBV14 with TRBJ2-1; D remains unclear. From germline, CDR1 is SGHDN and CDR2 FVKESK. The CDR3 has 12 residues. V was trimmed by 2 bases and J by 8 bases, leaving 7 bases between them. The CDR3 reads CASSQFSHEQFF. DNA of the CDR3: TGTGCCAGCAGCCAATTCTCCCATGAGCAGTTCTTC.

The rearrangement links TRBV5-1 to TRBJ2-7; 9 bases agree with TRBD1. The ends lost 4 bases at V and 5 bases at J; junction bases unmatched: 7. This CDR3 region has 14 residues. Germline V CDR1 and CDR2: SGHRS, YFSETQ. The chain's CDR3 is CASSAGTGSHEQYF. The CDR3, as DNA: TGCGCCAGCAGCGCCGGGACAGGGTCCCACGAGCAGTACTTC. Using reference TRBV5-1 and TRBJ2-7 for the parts outside the CDR3, the full variable domain is KAGVTQTPRYLIKTRGQQVTLSCSPISGHRSVSWYQQTPGQGLQFLFEYFSETQRNKGNFPGRFSGRQFSNSRSEMNVSTLELGDSALYLCASSAGTGSHEQYFGPGTRLTVT.

The J gene is TRBJ1-6, the V gene TRBV2, with D possibly matching TRBD1 (6 bases). CDR3 size: 17 residues. V was shortened by 2 bases and J by 4 bases, with 15 bases between the two germline ends. Germline CDR1 reads SNHLY; CDR2 reads FYNNEI. The CDR3 DNA is TGTGCCAGCAGTGAATCTCCGCGACAGGTTTATAATTCACCCCTCCACTTT. This sequence encodes CASSESPRQVYNSPLHF.

V gene TRBV5-1 combines with J gene TRBJ2-1, with 12 bases lining up with TRBD2. The CDR3 covers 14 residues. CDR1 and CDR2 (germline): SGHRS, YFSETQ. The J segment lost 7 bases and the V segment lost 4 bases, leaving 3 bases of the junction unmatched. The CDR3 sequence: CASSPTSGSNEQFF. The CDR3 nucleotides are TGCGCCAGCAGCCCGACTAGCGGGAGTAATGAGCAGTTCTTC.

The chain links TRBV30 to TRBJ1-2; 10 bases are shared with TRBD1. This CDR3 has 14 residues. The trim removed 3 bases at V and 4 bases at J, leaving 5 bases unmatched. Germline V lookup: CDR1 GTSNPN, CDR2 SVGIG (reference sequence). CDR3 nucleotides: TGTGCCTGGAGCAGACAGGGGGCCCTCTATGGCTACACCTTC. Translation gives CAWSRQGALYGYTF.

V gene TRBV6-5 combines with J gene TRBJ1-1; D might be TRBD1 (6 bases). This CDR3 is built from 15 residues. The V gene's germline CDR1 is MNHEY and CDR2 SVGAGI. With 6 bases removed from V and 0 bases from J, the gap between germline ends came to 14 bases. The DNA for the CDR3 is TGTGCCAGCAGCCCGGGGAGGGGGATGAACACTGAAGCTTTCTTT. This encodes CASSPGRGMNTEAFF.

This chain joins TRBV6-5 and TRBJ1-1; D gene uncertain. Trimming removed 0 bases at V and 6 bases at J, with 8 bases between. The germline gives CDR1 MNHEY, CDR2 SVGAGI. The CDR3 loop spans 13 amino acids. This chain's CDR3 is CASSYSGRAEAFF. The CDR3 DNA sequence: TGTGCCAGCAGTTACTCGGGGAGGGCTGAAGCTTTCTTT.

The V call is TRBV10-1, the J call TRBJ2-2; possible D gene TRBD1, 5 bases. CDR3 size: 12 residues. CDR1 is WNHNN, CDR2 SYGVQD, per germline (reference sequence). V was clipped by 8 bases and J by 5 bases, with 9 bases between them. The DNA for the CDR3 is TGCGCCAGCCTAGGGGATACCGGGGAGCTGTTTTTT. Translating gives CASLGDTGELFF.

The gene calls are TRBV30 and TRBJ1-5; no clear D. Germline loops: CDR1 GTSNPN, CDR2 SVGIG (reference sequence). The ends were cut back, 2 bases at V and 6 bases at J, with 11 bases in the middle. The CDR3 contains 13 residues. As DNA, the CDR3 is TGTGCCTGGAGTCCCGTGGTCGGTCAGCCCCAGCATTTT. This encodes CAWSPVVGQPQHF.

The V and J genes are TRBV7-9 and TRBJ2-4, with TRBD1 matching over 9 bases. The CDR3 extends over 15 amino acids. Per the germline V gene, CDR1 is SEHNR and CDR2 is FQNEAQ (reference sequence). V shed 5 bases, J shed 6 bases, and the junction held 8 bases outside the gene matches. The CDR3 loop reads CASSTYRDRANIQYF. CDR3 nucleotide sequence: TGTGCCAGCAGCACCTACCGGGACAGGGCAAACATTCAGTACTTC.

J is TRBJ1-1 and V is TRBV7-2, with TRBD1 matching over 11 bases. The CDR3 is made up of 15 amino acids. Germline trimming cut 5 bases from V and 5 bases from J; bases unmatched to any gene: 7. The germline CDR1 and CDR2 sequences are SGHTA and FQGNSA. CDR3 DNA: TGTGCCAGCAGCCCAGGAGGGACAGGGGGAACTGAAGCTTTCTTT. This sequence encodes CASSPGGTGGTEAFF.

This rearrangement joins TRBV9 to TRBJ1-2; possibly TRBD1 for D (6 bases). The CDR3 consists of 13 residues. V was pared by 3 bases and J by 3 bases, with 9 bases between. Germline CDR1 is SGDLS and CDR2 is YYNGEE. CDR3 nucleotide sequence: TGTGCCAGCAGCGGGGGGCACGACTATGGCTACACCTTC. Protein product: CASSGGHDYGYTF.

The chain combines TRBV28 with TRBJ2-7; tentatively, D is TRBD1 (6 bases). In germline, CDR1 is MDHEN, CDR2 SYDVKM. Trimming shortened V by 2 bases and J by 4 bases, and 15 bases separated the two germline ends. This CDR3 is built from 15 residues. The CDR3 DNA sequence: TGTGCCAGCAGTTTACCCTCCAGGGGCCGGTACGAGCAGTACTTC. This gives the protein CASSLPSRGRYEQYF.

The rearrangement links TRBV12-3 or TRBV12-4 to TRBJ2-7; D is possibly TRBD2 (6 bases). Trimming pared 6 bases from V and 6 bases from J, leaving 15 bases between. This CDR3 comprises 13 residues. This CDR3 reads CASSPSEGFEQYF. The CDR3 bases are TGTGCCAGCAGCCCTAGCGAGGGGTTCGAGCAGTACTTC.

This clone was detected a few times. V is TRBV6-2 or TRBV6-3 and J is TRBJ1-5; the match to TRBD1 covers 8 bases. This CDR3 has 15 residues. Per germline, CDR1 MNHEY and CDR2 SVGEGT. The trim removed 4 bases at V and 3 bases at J, leaving 5 bases unmatched. CDR3 coding DNA: TGTGCCAGCAGTTCGACAGGGGTGAACAATCAGCCCCAGCATTTT. Translation: CASSSTGVNNQPQHF.

CDR3: CASSLGDRVREKLFF. CDR3 bases: TGTGCCAGCAGCTTAGGGGACAGGGTGAGGGAAAAACTGTTTTTT. The gene calls are TRBV11-2 and TRBJ1-4; TRBD1 matches at 9 bases. Germline CDR1 and CDR2: SGHAT and FQNNGV. V shed 1 base and J 8 bases; nucleotides not matched to a gene: 5. The CDR3 loop spans 15 amino acids.